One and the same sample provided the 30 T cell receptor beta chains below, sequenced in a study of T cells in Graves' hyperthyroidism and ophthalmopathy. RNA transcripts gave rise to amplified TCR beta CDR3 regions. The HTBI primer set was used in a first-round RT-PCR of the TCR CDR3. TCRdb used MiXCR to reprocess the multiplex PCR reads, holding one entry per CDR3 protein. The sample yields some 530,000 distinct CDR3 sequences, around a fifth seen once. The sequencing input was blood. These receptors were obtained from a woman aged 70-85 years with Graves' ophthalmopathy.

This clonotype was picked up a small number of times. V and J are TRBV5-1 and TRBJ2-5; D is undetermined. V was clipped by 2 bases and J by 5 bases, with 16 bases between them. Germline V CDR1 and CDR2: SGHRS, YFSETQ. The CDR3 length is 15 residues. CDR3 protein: CASSLSQGARETQYF. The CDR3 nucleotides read TGCGCCAGCAGCTTATCTCAAGGCGCGCGGGAGACCCAGTACTTC.

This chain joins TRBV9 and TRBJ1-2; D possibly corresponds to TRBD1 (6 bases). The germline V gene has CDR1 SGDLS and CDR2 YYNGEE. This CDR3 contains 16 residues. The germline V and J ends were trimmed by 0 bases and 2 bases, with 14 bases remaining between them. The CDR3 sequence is CASSVGPGGANYGYTF. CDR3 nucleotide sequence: TGTGCCAGCAGCGTAGGACCGGGGGGGGCGAACTATGGCTACACCTTC.

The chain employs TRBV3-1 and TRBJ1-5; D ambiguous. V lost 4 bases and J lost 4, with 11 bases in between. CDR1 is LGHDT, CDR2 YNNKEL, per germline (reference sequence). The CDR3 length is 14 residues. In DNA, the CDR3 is TGTGCCAGCAGCCGGGGATTTACTAATCAGCCCCAGCATTTT. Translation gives CASSRGFTNQPQHF. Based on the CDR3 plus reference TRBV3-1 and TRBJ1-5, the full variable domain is DTAVSQTPKYLVTQMGNDKSIKCEQNLGHDTMYWYKQDSKKFLKIMFSYNNKELIINETVPNRFSPKSPDKAHLNLHINSLELGDSAVYFCASSRGFTNQPQHFGDGTRLSIL.

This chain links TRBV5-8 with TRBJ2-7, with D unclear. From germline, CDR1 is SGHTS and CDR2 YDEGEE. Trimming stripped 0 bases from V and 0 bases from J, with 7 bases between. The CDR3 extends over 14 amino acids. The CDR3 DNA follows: TGTGCCAGCAGCTTGGTCAGGTTCTCCTACGAGCAGTACTTC. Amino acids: CASSLVRFSYEQYF.

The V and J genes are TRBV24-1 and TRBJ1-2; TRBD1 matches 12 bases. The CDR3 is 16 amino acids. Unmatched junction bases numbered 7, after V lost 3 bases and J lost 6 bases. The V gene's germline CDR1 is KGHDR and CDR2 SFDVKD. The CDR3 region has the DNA TGTGCCACCAGTGATGGGGGGACAGGGGGCGTTCATGGCTACACCTTC. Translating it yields CATSDGGTGGVHGYTF.

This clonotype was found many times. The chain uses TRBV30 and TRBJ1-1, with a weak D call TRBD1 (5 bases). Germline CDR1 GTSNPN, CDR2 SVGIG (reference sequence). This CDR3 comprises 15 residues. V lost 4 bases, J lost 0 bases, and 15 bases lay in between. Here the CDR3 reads CAWTPRGVVNTEAFF. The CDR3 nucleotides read TGTGCCTGGACCCCTCGGGGGGTGGTGAACACTGAAGCTTTCTTT.

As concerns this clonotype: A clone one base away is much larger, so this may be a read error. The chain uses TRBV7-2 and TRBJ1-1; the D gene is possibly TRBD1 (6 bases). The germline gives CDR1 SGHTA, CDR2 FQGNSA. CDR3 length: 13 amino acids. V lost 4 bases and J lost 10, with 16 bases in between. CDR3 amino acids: CASSSRTADGAFF. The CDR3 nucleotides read TGTGCCAGCAGCTCTCGGACAGCAGATGGAGCTTTCTTT. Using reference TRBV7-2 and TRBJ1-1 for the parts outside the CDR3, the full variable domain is GAGVSQSPSNKVTEKGKDVELRCDPISGHTALYWYRQSLGQGLEFLIYFQGNSAPDKSGLPSDRFSAERTGGSVSTLTIQRTQQEDSAVYLCASSSRTADGAFFGQGTRLTVV.

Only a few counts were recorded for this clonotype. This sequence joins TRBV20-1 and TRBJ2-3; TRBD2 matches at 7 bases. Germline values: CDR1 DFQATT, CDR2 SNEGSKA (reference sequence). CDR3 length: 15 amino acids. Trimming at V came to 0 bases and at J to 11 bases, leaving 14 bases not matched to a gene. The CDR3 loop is CSARDGAGEAWVQYF. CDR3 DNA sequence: TGCAGTGCTAGAGATGGGGCGGGGGAGGCGTGGGTGCAGTATTTT.

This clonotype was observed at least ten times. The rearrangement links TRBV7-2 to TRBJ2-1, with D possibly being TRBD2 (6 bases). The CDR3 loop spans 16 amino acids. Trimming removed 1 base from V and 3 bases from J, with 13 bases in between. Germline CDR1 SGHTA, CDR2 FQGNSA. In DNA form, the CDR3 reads TGTGCCAGCAGCTTAGTGGCTAGCGAAAACTACAATGAGCAGTTCTTC. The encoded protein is CASSLVASENYNEQFF.

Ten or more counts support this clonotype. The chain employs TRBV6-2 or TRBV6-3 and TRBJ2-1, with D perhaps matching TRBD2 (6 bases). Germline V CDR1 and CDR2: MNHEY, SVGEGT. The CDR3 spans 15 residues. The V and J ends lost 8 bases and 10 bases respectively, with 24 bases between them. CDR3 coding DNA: TGTGCCAGCTCTATCCTAGCTACCCCTCGGGGGGAGCAGTTCTTC. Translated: CASSILATPRGEQFF.

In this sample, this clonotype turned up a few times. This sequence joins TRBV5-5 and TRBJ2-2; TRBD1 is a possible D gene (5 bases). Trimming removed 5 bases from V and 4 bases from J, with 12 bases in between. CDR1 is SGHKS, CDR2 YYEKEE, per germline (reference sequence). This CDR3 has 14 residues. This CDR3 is CASSTTVVTGELFF. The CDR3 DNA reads TGTGCCAGCAGTACGACAGTTGTCACCGGGGAGCTGTTTTTT.

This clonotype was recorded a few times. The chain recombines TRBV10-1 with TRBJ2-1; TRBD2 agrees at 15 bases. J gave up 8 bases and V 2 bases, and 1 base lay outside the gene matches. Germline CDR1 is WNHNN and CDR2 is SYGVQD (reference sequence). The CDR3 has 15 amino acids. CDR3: CASSEGLAGGYEQFF. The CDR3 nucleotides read TGCGCCAGCAGTGAGGGACTAGCGGGAGGGTATGAGCAGTTCTTC.

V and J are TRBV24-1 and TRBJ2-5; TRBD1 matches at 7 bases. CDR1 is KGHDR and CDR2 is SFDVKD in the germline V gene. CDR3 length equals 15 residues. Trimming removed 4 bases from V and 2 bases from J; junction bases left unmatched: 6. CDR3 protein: CATSDWTGLQETQYF. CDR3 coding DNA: TGTGCCACCAGTGACTGGACAGGCCTACAAGAGACCCAGTACTTC.

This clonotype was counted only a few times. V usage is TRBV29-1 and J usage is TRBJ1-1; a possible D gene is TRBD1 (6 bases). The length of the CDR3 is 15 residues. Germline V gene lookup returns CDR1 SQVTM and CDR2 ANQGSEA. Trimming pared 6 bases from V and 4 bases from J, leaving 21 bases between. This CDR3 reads CSVVEVWGARTEAFF. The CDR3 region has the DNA TGCAGCGTCGTGGAGGTATGGGGGGCGCGCACTGAAGCTTTCTTT.

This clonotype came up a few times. The CDR3 sequence is CASSKLAGGPSTGELFF. The CDR3, as DNA: TGTGCCAGCAGCAAACTAGCGGGAGGGCCCAGTACCGGGGAGCTGTTTTTT. V is TRBV7-3 and J is TRBJ2-2, with 13 bases aligning to TRBD2. CDR1 is SGHTA and CDR2 is FQGTGA in the germline V gene. V shed 5 bases and J 5 bases; nucleotides not matched to a gene: 8. This CDR3 has 17 residues.

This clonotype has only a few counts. The chain's CDR3 is CASRWGRGLETQYF. As DNA, the CDR3 is TGCGCCAGCCGGTGGGGCAGGGGGCTGGAGACCCAGTACTTC. V is TRBV10-2 and J is TRBJ2-5; 8 bases map to TRBD1. V lost 8 bases, J lost 5 bases, and 10 bases stayed unmatched. This CDR3 spans 14 amino acids. Germline V gives CDR1 WSHSY, CDR2 SAAADI.

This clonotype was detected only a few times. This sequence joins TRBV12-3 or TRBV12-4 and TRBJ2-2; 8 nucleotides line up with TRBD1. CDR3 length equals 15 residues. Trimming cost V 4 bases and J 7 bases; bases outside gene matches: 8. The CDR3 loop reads CASSWTGRSGGELFF. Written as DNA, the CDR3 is TGTGCCAGCAGTTGGACAGGGAGATCCGGCGGGGAGCTGTTTTTT.

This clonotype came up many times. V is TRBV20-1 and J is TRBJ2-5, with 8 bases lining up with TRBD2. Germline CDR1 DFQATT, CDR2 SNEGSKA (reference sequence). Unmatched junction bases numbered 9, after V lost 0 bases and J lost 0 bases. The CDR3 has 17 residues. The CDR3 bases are TGCAGTGCTAGAGATTTATTTAGCGGGACGTACCAAGAGACCCAGTACTTC. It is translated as CSARDLFSGTYQETQYF.

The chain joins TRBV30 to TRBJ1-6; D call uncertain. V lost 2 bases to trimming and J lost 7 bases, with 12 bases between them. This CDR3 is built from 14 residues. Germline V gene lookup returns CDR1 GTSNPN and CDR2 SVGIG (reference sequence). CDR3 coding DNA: TGTGCCTGGAGTACTGGGCTGGGGAATTCACCCCTCCACTTT. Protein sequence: CAWSTGLGNSPLHF.

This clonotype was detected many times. The CDR3: CASSPGGSSNQPQHF. For the CDR3, the DNA is TGTGCCAGCAGTCCTGGGGGTTCTAGCAATCAGCCCCAGCATTTT. The chain uses TRBV12-3 or TRBV12-4 and TRBJ1-5, with D maybe TRBD1 (5 bases). Trimming stripped 5 bases from V and 0 bases from J, with 11 bases between. CDR3 length: 15 residues.

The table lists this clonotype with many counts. The CDR3 loop reads CASSATYEQYF. The CDR3 DNA is TGTGCCAGCAGCGCCACCTACGAGCAGTACTTC. The V call is TRBV7-2, the J call TRBJ2-7; D gene unclear. The CDR3 contains 11 residues. Per germline, CDR1 SGHTA and CDR2 FQGNSA. Between the trimmed V and J ends, which lost 5 bases and 2 bases, there was a span of 4 bases.

The CDR3 DNA reads as TGCAGTGCATCGGACAGGGAAAATTCACCCCTCCACTTT. Its protein is CSASDRENSPLHF. This rearrangement joins TRBV20-1 to TRBJ1-6; 8 bases agree with TRBD1. CDR3 length: 13 amino acids. V shed 6 bases and J 7 bases; nucleotides not matched to a gene: 5. CDR1 and CDR2 from the germline V gene are DFQATT and SNEGSKA (reference sequence).

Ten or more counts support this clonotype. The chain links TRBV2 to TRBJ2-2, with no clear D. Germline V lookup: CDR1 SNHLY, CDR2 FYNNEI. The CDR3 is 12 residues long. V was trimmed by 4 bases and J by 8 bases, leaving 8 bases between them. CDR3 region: CASSGGKGELFF. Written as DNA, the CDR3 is TGTGCCAGCAGTGGAGGAAAGGGGGAGCTGTTTTTT.

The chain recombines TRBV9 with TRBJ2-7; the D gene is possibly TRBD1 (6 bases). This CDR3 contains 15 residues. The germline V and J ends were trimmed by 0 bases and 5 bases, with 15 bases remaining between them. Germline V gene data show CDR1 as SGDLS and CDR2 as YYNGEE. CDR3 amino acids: CASSVGNTGRNEQYF. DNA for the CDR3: TGTGCCAGCAGCGTAGGGAATACAGGGAGAAACGAGCAGTACTTC. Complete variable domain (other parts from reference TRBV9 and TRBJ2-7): DSGVTQTPKHLITATGQRVTLRCSPRSGDLSVYWYQQSLDQGLQFLIQYYNGEERAKGNILERFSAQQFPDLHSELNLSSLELGDSALYFCASSVGNTGRNEQYFGPGTRLTVT.

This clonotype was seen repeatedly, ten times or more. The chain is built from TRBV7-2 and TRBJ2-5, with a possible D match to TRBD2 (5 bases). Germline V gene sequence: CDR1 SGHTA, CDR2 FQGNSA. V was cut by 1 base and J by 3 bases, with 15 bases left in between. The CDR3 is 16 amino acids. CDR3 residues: CASSLVPTTMKETQYF. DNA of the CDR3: TGTGCCAGCAGCTTAGTTCCGACTACTATGAAAGAGACCCAGTACTTC.

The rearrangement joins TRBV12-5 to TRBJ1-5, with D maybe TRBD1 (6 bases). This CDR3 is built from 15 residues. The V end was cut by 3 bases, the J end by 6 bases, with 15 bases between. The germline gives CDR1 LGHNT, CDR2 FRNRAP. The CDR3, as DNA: TGTGCTAGTGGTTTACAGGGCGCGGTAGGTCAGCCCCAGCATTTT. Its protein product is CASGLQGAVGQPQHF.

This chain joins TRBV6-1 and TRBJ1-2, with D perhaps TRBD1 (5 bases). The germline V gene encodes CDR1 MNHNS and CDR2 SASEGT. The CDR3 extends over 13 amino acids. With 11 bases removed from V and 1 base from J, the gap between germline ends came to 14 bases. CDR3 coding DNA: TGTGCCGCCTCGACAGTCTATAACTATGGCTACACCTTC. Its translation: CAASTVYNYGYTF.

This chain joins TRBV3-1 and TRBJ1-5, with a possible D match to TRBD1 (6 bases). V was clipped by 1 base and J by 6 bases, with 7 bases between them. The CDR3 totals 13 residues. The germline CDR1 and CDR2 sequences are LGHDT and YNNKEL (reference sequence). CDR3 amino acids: CASSQGQAQPQHF. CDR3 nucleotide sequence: TGTGCCAGCAGCCAAGGACAGGCTCAGCCCCAGCATTTT.

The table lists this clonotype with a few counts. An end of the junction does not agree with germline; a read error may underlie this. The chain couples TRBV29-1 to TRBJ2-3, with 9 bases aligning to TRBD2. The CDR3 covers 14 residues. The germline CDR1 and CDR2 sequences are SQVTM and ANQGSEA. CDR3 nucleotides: TGCAGCGTTGGGAATAGCGGGAGCACAAATACGCAGTATTTT. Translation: CSVGNSGSTNTQYF.

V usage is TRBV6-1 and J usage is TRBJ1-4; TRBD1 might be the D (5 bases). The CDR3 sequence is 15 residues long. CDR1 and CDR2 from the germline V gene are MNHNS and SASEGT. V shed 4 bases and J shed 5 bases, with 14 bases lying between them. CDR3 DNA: TGTGCCAGCAGTGCCGAGAGGGGTGTGAATGAAAAACTGTTTTTT. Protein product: CASSAERGVNEKLFF.